Listed below are T cell receptor beta chains from one sample, sequenced in a study of blood T cell repertoires in COVID-19. Data came from immunoSEQ multiplex PCR; TCRdb stores just in-frame clones and leaves some out. The data contain around 360,000 clones, around 87% of them singletons. The sample consisted of PBMCs or T cells enriched from blood (not recorded which). Source of these receptors: a man aged 35 to 55 in a cohort exposed to, infected with or recovered from COVID-19 (not recorded which). Both conserved end residues are part of each CDR3. The order of the fields is D gene, J gene, V gene, clone size, CDR3 DNA, CDR3 protein. The D gene is left open where the match is weak. Clone size is stated in some rows and not others, as once, few, many or a class when expanded.

>TRBD1|TRBJ1-6|TRBV27|NA
TGTGCCAGCAGCTGGGACAGAAATAATTCACCCCTCCACTTT
CASSWDRNNSPLHF
>NA|TRBJ1-5|TRBV3-1/TRBV3-2|NA
TGTGCCAGCAGCCATCAAGGGGATCAGCCCCAGCATTTT
CASSHQGDQPQHF
>NA|TRBJ1-3|TRBV28|NA
TGTGCCAGCAGCGACAGGTTCCAAGGAAACACCATATATTTT
CASSDRFQGNTIYF
>NA|TRBJ2-2|TRBV5-1|few
TGCGCCAGCAGCTTATTCGGGAGTATCGACACCGGGGAGCTGTTTTTT
CASSLFGSIDTGELFF
>NA|TRBJ1-2|TRBV6-2/TRBV6-3|NA
TGTGCCAGCAGTTATACGTTGGGCTACGATGGCTACACCTTC
CASSYTLGYDGYTF
>TRBD1|TRBJ1-1|TRBV28|NA
TGTGCCAGCAGCTCGGACAGGCCAGCTGAAGCTTTCTTT
CASSSDRPAEAFF
>TRBD1|TRBJ1-1|TRBV5-4|NA
TGTGCCAGCAGCCGACAGGGCGGGTTAAGCACTGAAGCTTTCTTT
CASSRQGGLSTEAFF
>NA|TRBJ2-6|TRBV19|NA
TGTGCCAGTAGTTATTCCTTCTCTGGGGCCAACGTCCTGACTTTC
CASSYSFSGANVLTF
>TRBD1|TRBJ2-7|TRBV2|NA
TGTGCCAGCCGGGACAGGGTCTCCTACGAGCAGTACTTC
CASRDRVSYEQYF
>TRBD1|TRBJ1-1|TRBV5-5|NA
TGTGCCAGCAGTCCTCGACAGGGCGATGCTTTCTTT
CASSPRQGDAFF
>NA|TRBJ2-1|TRBV5-1|NA
TGCGCCAGCAGCCTCACCTGGGCCCTTAAGCGGGTTAATGAGCAGTTCTTC
CASSLTWALKRVNEQFF
>TRBD1|TRBJ1-1|TRBV18|NA
TGTGCCAGCTCGACAGGACAGGGAACAATGAACACTGAAGCTTTCTTT
CASSTGQGTMNTEAFF
>NA|TRBJ2-2|TRBV27|NA
TGTGCCAGCAGTTTAAGCCGGACAGCGAACACCGGGGAGCTGTTTTTT
CASSLSRTANTGELFF
>NA|TRBJ1-2|TRBV4-2|NA
TGTGCCAGCAGCCCAGAAGCCACAGGTTCCTATGGCTACACCTTC
CASSPEATGSYGYTF
>TRBD2|TRBJ2-2|TRBV7-9|NA
TGTGCCAGCCCCATGACTAGCGGGAGCGGTCACACCGGGGAGCTGTTTTTT
CASPMTSGSGHTGELFF
>NA|TRBJ2-5|TRBV7-2|NA
TGTGCCAGCACGAGAGGGAGAGAAGAGACCCAGTACTTC
CASTRGREETQYF
>NA|TRBJ1-5|TRBV7-3|once
TGTGCCAGCAGCTTAGAGGGAGGAGGGAATCAGCCCCAGCATTTT
CASSLEGGGNQPQHF
>NA|TRBJ2-7|TRBV7-8|NA
TGTGCCAGCAGCTTTGTCGTGGACAGCTCCAGCTCCTACGAGCAGTACTTC
CASSFVVDSSSSYEQYF
>NA|TRBJ2-7|TRBV24-1|NA
TGTGCCACCAGTGGGGGGGGGACATCGAGCTCCTACGAGCAGTACTTC
CATSGGGTSSSYEQYF
>TRBD1|TRBJ2-1|TRBV24-1|NA
TGTGCCACCAGTGATTTGAGGGGGCTAACCTACAATGAGCAGTTCTTC
CATSDLRGLTYNEQFF